This T cell receptor (beta chain) was recovered during a study of human T cells and chemical hapten exposure. This clonotype has only a few counts. The time point: healthy volunteer bleed at 2 weeks. Blood, whole and unfractionated, served as the source for total RNA extraction. TCRdb re-derived calls from the RACE reads in MiXCR, one entry per CDR3 protein. This table holds about 130,000 distinct CDR3 sequences, approximately 9.5% found once. The germline V gene has CDR1 SGHTA and CDR2 FQGNSA. CDR3 size: 16 residues. After removal of 1 base from V and 7 bases from J, the junction contained 6 bases not matched to a gene.

The chain is built from TRBV7-2 and TRBJ2-2; the match to TRBD2 covers 10 bases. The TCR was taken from a male donor in good health. Some clones in this sample may be carry-over from other donors' samples. Specimen: whole blood. CDR3 loop: CASSLETSGLGGELFF. CDR3 DNA sequence: TGTGCCAGCAGCTTAGAGACTAGCGGGCTCGGCGGGGAGCTGTTTTTT.